Presented here are 18 T cell receptor beta chains from one specimen sequenced in a study of blood T cells in healthy people across ages. A second PCR of about 7 to 12 cycles used a sample-barcoded 5' primer and a J-beta primer mix. TCRdb itself ran the 5' RACE reads through MiXCR, one entry per CDR3 protein. The table shows 1.8 million or so distinct CDR3 sequences, with 35% to 50% occurring only once. Sequenced sample: blood. The receptors originated from a human donor in good health.

The chain has TRBV7-9 and TRBJ2-1; D remains ambiguous. The CDR3 has 12 residues. V lost 3 bases to trimming and J lost 8 bases, with 8 bases between them. CDR1 SEHNR and CDR2 FQNEAQ come from the germline V gene (reference sequence). The CDR3 loop reads CASSFLVDEQFF. The CDR3 DNA sequence: TGTGCCAGCAGCTTTCTAGTGGATGAGCAGTTCTTC. Full variable domain (missing parts from reference TRBV7-9 and TRBJ2-1): DTGVSQNPRHKITKRGQNVTFRCDPISEHNRLYWYRQTLGQGPEFLTYFQNEAQLEKSRLLSDRFSAERPKGSFSTLEIQRTEQGDSAMYLCASSFLVDEQFFGPGTRLTVL.

The V and J genes are TRBV5-1 and TRBJ1-2, with D maybe TRBD1 (5 bases). The germline V gene encodes CDR1 SGHRS and CDR2 YFSETQ. This CDR3 contains 14 residues. Trimming took 5 bases from V and 6 from J, leaving 17 bases between them. The CDR3 sequence is CASRPLTAWNGYTF. CDR3 nucleotide sequence: TGCGCCAGCAGACCCTTGACAGCCTGGAATGGCTACACCTTC.

This clonotype has just a few counts. The chain joins TRBV7-3 to TRBJ2-4, with 12 positions matching TRBD2. Germline loops: CDR1 SGHTA, CDR2 FQGTGA. The CDR3 is 15 residues long. Losses at the gene ends were 5 bases for V and 6 bases for J; bases not matched to a gene: 5. CDR3 DNA: TGTGCCAGCAGCCCCGGACTAGCGGGGACAAACATTCAGTACTTC. Its translation: CASSPGLAGTNIQYF.

The chain recombines TRBV7-9 with TRBJ2-5; weak D call: TRBD2 (5 bases). Per the germline V gene, CDR1 is SEHNR and CDR2 is FQNEAQ (reference sequence). The CDR3 is 16 amino acids. V was trimmed by 4 bases and J by 1 base, leaving 16 bases between them. CDR3 sequence: CASSSFHTRVQETQYF. The CDR3 DNA follows: TGTGCCAGCAGCTCATTTCACACTAGAGTCCAAGAGACCCAGTACTTC.

This clonotype has more than one count but fewer than ten. The CDR3 DNA follows: TGTGCCAGCAGTTTACCGGGACAGGGGGAAAAACTGTTTTTT. This encodes CASSLPGQGEKLFF. V and J are TRBV6-6 and TRBJ1-4; 10 nucleotides line up with TRBD1. V was clipped by 4 bases and J by 8 bases; unmatched bases: 4. The CDR3 contains 14 residues. Germline lookup yields CDR1 MNHNY and CDR2 SVGAGI (reference sequence).

The V and J genes are TRBV7-2 and TRBJ2-7; D gene ambiguous. Germline V gene data show CDR1 as SGHTA and CDR2 as FQGNSA. CDR3 length: 15 residues. V was pared by 2 bases and J by 3 bases, with 14 bases between. The CDR3 loop is CASSLKGSTSYEQYF. The CDR3 DNA is TGTGCCAGCAGCTTAAAGGGCAGCACAAGCTACGAGCAGTACTTC.

This clonotype was detected once. V usage is TRBV20-1 and J usage is TRBJ2-7; no reliable D call. Germline lookup yields CDR1 DFQATT and CDR2 SNEGSKA (reference sequence). V lost 4 bases to trimming and J lost 5 bases, with 9 bases between them. This CDR3 spans 11 amino acids. CDR3 DNA sequence: TGCAGTGCTAATGGCCCCCACGAGCAGTACTTC. Translating it yields CSANGPHEQYF.

In its sample, this clonotype was seen once. The rearrangement uses TRBV10-3 and TRBJ2-3; perhaps D is TRBD1 or TRBD2 (5 bases each). The CDR3 length is 13 residues. CDR1 and CDR2 from the germline V gene are ENHRY and SYGVKD. V gave up 4 bases and J gave up 10 bases, with 15 bases separating them. Here the CDR3 DNA reads TGTGCCATCAGTGGGTCAGAGGGGCAGGCGCAGTATTTT. This codes for CAISGSEGQAQYF.

The V and J genes are TRBV4-2 and TRBJ2-1, with a weak D call TRBD2 (5 bases). V lost 2 bases and J lost 4, with 21 bases in between. CDR1 is LGHNA, CDR2 YNFKEQ, per germline. The CDR3 sequence is 18 residues long. The CDR3: CASSQMGDFPVAYNEQFF. The DNA of the CDR3 is TGTGCCAGCAGCCAAATGGGAGATTTCCCTGTGGCTTACAATGAGCAGTTCTTC.

The V gene is TRBV5-1, the J gene TRBJ2-7; 8 positions agree with TRBD1. The CDR3 sequence is 15 residues long. Germline V gene data show CDR1 as SGHRS and CDR2 as YFSETQ. The trim removed 2 bases at V and 5 bases at J, leaving 9 bases unmatched. The CDR3 reads CASSFGQGDMDEQYF. CDR3 sequence (DNA): TGCGCCAGCAGCTTCGGACAGGGAGATATGGACGAGCAGTACTTC.

The chain carries TRBV10-3 and TRBJ2-3, with 8 positions matching TRBD2. This CDR3 is 16 amino acids long. The V gene end was trimmed by 10 bases and the J gene end by 2 bases; junction bases not matched to a gene: 14. Looked up from germline, CDR1 is ENHRY and CDR2 is SYGVKD. The CDR3 nucleotides are TGTGCCACGAAGGCGAGCGGGGGATCTAACACAGATACGCAGTATTTT. Amino acids: CATKASGGSNTDTQYF.

This clonotype was observed a few times. The J gene is TRBJ1-1, the V gene TRBV7-9; 11 bases fit TRBD1. Germline V gene data show CDR1 as SEHNR and CDR2 as FQNEAQ (reference sequence). The V and J ends lost 4 bases and 5 bases, in that order; junction bases with no gene match: 9. The CDR3 runs to 16 residues. This chain's CDR3 is CASSSSDRGRDTEAFF. The CDR3 DNA sequence: TGTGCCAGCAGCTCGTCGGACAGGGGGCGCGATACTGAAGCTTTCTTT.

In its sample, this clonotype was seen a few times. This chain links TRBV28 with TRBJ2-7; the match to TRBD1 covers 7 bases. This CDR3 spans 15 amino acids. From germline, CDR1 is MDHEN and CDR2 SYDVKM. V shed 5 bases and J 3 bases; nucleotides not matched to a gene: 10. The CDR3 DNA reads as TGTGCCAGCAGTAATGCCCCCCAGGGGGACTACGAGCAGTACTTC. Its translation is CASSNAPQGDYEQYF.

The CDR3 loop reads CASIPGTANTQYF. The DNA of the CDR3 is TGTGCCAGCATTCCGGGGACAGCTAATACGCAGTATTTT. The chain recombines TRBV6-2 or TRBV6-3 with TRBJ2-3, with 7 bases aligning to TRBD1. The CDR3 consists of 13 residues. Looked up from germline, CDR1 is MNHEY and CDR2 is SVGEGT. Losses at the gene ends were 7 bases for V and 7 bases for J; bases not matched to a gene: 8.

The J gene is TRBJ2-1, the V gene TRBV9; TRBD1 agrees at 11 bases. Germline CDR1 SGDLS, CDR2 YYNGEE. This CDR3 comprises 16 residues. With V trimmed by 4 bases and J by 7 bases, 10 bases remained unmatched. CDR3 region: CASSPRDRGSTNEQFF. DNA for the CDR3: TGTGCCAGCAGCCCGAGGGACAGGGGGTCTACAAATGAGCAGTTCTTC. The complete variable domain, with remaining parts taken from reference TRBV9 and TRBJ2-1, reads DSGVTQTPKHLITATGQRVTLRCSPRSGDLSVYWYQQSLDQGLQFLIQYYNGEERAKGNILERFSAQQFPDLHSELNLSSLELGDSALYFCASSPRDRGSTNEQFFGPGTRLTVL.

V and J are TRBV3-1 and TRBJ2-1; TRBD1 agrees at 7 bases. Germline V gives CDR1 LGHDT, CDR2 YNNKEL (reference sequence). The V gene end was trimmed by 0 bases and the J gene end by 4 bases; junction bases not matched to a gene: 6. This CDR3 comprises 16 residues. This CDR3 reads CASSQEIGDRYNEQFF. CDR3 nucleotides: TGTGCCAGCAGCCAAGAGATTGGGGACAGATACAATGAGCAGTTCTTC.

This chain joins TRBV12-3 or TRBV12-4 and TRBJ2-1, with a tentative D call TRBD2 (5 bases). Trimming cost V 5 bases and J 10 bases, with 18 bases left between them. The CDR3 totals 14 residues. CDR3 nucleotide sequence: TGTGCCAGCAGTCCCCAACTAGACCCGGCGGAGCAGTTCTTC. It translates to CASSPQLDPAEQFF.

This clonotype was counted many times. The rearrangement joins TRBV4-2 to TRBJ2-7; TRBD2 matches 7 bases. V shed 4 bases and J 4 bases; nucleotides not matched to a gene: 7. CDR3 size: 14 residues. Germline CDR1 is LGHNA and CDR2 is YNFKEQ. In DNA form, the CDR3 reads TGTGCCAGCAGCCGAGAGCGGGGTCTTTACGAGCAGTACTTC. Translation: CASSRERGLYEQYF.